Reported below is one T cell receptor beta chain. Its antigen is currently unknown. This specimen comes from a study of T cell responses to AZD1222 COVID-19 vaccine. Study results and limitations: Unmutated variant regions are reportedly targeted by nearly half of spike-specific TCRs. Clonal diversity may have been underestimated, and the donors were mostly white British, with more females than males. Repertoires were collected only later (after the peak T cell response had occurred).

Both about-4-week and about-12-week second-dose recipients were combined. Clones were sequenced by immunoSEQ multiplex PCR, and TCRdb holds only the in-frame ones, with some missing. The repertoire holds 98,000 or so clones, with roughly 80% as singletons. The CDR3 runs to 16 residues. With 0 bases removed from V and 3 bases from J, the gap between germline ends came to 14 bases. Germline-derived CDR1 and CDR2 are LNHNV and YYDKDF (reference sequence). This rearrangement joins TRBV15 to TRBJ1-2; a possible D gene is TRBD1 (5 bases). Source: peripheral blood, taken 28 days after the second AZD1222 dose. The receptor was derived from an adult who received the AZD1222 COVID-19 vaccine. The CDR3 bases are TGTGCCACCAGCAGAGACGGGGGGAAATGGGACTATGGCTACACCTTC. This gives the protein CATSRDGGKWDYGYTF. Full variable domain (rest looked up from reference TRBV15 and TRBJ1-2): DAMVIQNPRYQVTQFGKPVTLSCSQTLNHNVMYWYQQKSSQAPKLLFHYYDKDFNNEADTPDNFQSRRPNTSFCFLDIRSPGLGDTAMYLCATSRDGGKWDYGYTFGSGTRLTVV.